The 10 T cell receptor beta chains in this list originate from one sample, sequenced in a study of T cells in Graves' hyperthyroidism and ophthalmopathy. TCR beta CDR3 regions were amplified from RNA transcripts. The TCR CDR3 first-round RT-PCR relied on the HTBI primer set. TCRdb used MiXCR to reprocess the multiplex PCR reads, holding one entry per CDR3 protein. The sample records about 96,000 distinct CDR3 sequences, about 51% being singletons. The sequencing sample was made of blood. The receptors stem from a woman aged 40 to 50 with Graves' hyperthyroidism.

The chain has TRBV20-1 and TRBJ2-3, with a possible D match to TRBD1 (5 bases). The CDR3 loop spans 14 amino acids. V was pared by 5 bases and J by 4 bases, with 16 bases between. In germline, CDR1 is DFQATT, CDR2 SNEGSKA (reference sequence). The CDR3 DNA reads as TGCAGTGCTGCAAGGGGTAGCCGGGCAGATACGCAGTATTTT. Translation: CSAARGSRADTQYF.

This clonotype was seen at least ten times. The chain carries TRBV5-1 and TRBJ2-5, with D tentatively TRBD1 or TRBD2 (7 bases each). Between the trimmed V and J ends, which lost 0 bases and 5 bases, there was a span of 20 bases. Germline CDR1 and CDR2: SGHRS and YFSETQ. The CDR3 covers 17 residues. CDR3 amino acids: CASSLGGLPGGAETQYF. The CDR3 DNA is TGCGCCAGCAGCTTGGGAGGCCTACCAGGGGGGGCGGAGACCCAGTACTTC.

The chain joins TRBV7-9 to TRBJ2-7, with TRBD2 matching 8 bases. The CDR3 has 14 amino acids. V shed 1 base and J 5 bases; nucleotides not matched to a gene: 4. Germline CDR1 and CDR2: SEHNR and FQNEAQ (reference sequence). The CDR3 DNA reads as TGTGCCAGCAGCTTAGGCGGGAGGCTAAACGAGCAGTACTTC. It is translated as CASSLGGRLNEQYF.

Details on this clonotype: The junction shows a germline mismatch at one end, possibly a read error. This sequence joins TRBV6-5 and TRBJ2-7; D is possibly TRBD1 (7 bases). This CDR3 contains 16 residues. Germline loops: CDR1 MNHEY, CDR2 SVGAGI. The CDR3 loop reads CAISELGAGQSYEQYF. In DNA form, the CDR3 reads TGTGCCATCAGTGAATTAGGGGCGGGACAGTCCTACGAGCAGTACTTC.

In regard to this clonotype: Because it lacks the conserved phenylalanine or tryptophan at the end, this CDR3 is likely a read error. This rearrangement joins TRBV15 to TRBJ2-5; D is undetermined. Trimming pared 3 bases from V and 5 bases from J, leaving 10 bases between. Germline V gene sequence: CDR1 LNHNV, CDR2 YYDKDF (reference sequence). The CDR3 is 13 residues long. The CDR3 nucleotides are TGTGCCACCAGCAGCGCCGGCAGGGAGACCCAGTACCTC. Its protein product is CATSSAGRETQYL.

V is TRBV7-2 and J is TRBJ2-5, with 9 positions matching TRBD1. The CDR3 length is 14 residues. CDR1 is SGHTA and CDR2 is FQGNSA in the germline V gene. V shed 7 bases and J 5 bases; nucleotides not matched to a gene: 8. CDR3 DNA: TGTGCCAGCACACACCGCGGGACAGGGGAGACCCAGTACTTC. It encodes CASTHRGTGETQYF. The full variable domain, rest sourced from reference TRBV7-2 and TRBJ2-5, is GAGVSQSPSNKVTEKGKDVELRCDPISGHTALYWYRQSLGQGLEFLIYFQGNSAPDKSGLPSDRFSAERTGGSVSTLTIQRTQQEDSAVYLCASTHRGTGETQYFGPGTRLLVL.

Comment on this clonotype: A single base separates this from a much larger clone, so it may be a read error. The chain uses TRBV7-1 and TRBJ2-2, with 10 bases that match TRBD2. TRBV7-1 is given ORF status, its function remaining uncertain. The CDR3 contains 17 residues. DNA of the CDR3: TGTGCCAGCAGATCGATTACTAGCGGGGCGAACGCCGGGGAGCTGTTTTTT. The encoded protein is CASRSITSGANAGELFF.

J is TRBJ2-2 and V is TRBV2, with D tentatively TRBD2 (5 bases). The CDR3 spans 13 residues. Trimming removed 5 bases from V and 6 bases from J, with 10 bases in between. Germline assignment: CDR1 SNHLY and CDR2 FYNNEI. DNA for the CDR3: TGTGCCAGCAGTCTAGCCCGGGCCGGGGAGCTGTTTTTT. The encoded protein is CASSLARAGELFF.

With respect to this clonotype: A much larger clone is a single base away; this may be a read error. The chain has TRBV6-1 and TRBJ2-5, with a possible D match to TRBD1 (5 bases). The CDR3 loop spans 14 amino acids. From germline, CDR1 is MNHNS and CDR2 SASEGT. The ends were cut back, 4 bases at V and 2 bases at J, with 11 bases in the middle. CDR3 region: CASSVFQGQETQYF. The CDR3 nucleotides read TGTGCCAGCAGTGTATTTCAGGGTCAAGAGACCCAGTACTTC.

In this sample, this clonotype turned up many times. CDR3 loop: CASSQGTGGSTGELFF. In DNA form, the CDR3 reads TGCGCCAGCAGCCAAGGGACAGGGGGCAGCACCGGGGAGCTGTTTTTT. The chain combines TRBV4-3 with TRBJ2-2; the match to TRBD1 covers 11 bases. Germline CDR1 and CDR2: LGHNA and YSLEER. The CDR3 is 16 amino acids. The ends lost 1 base at V and 4 bases at J; junction bases unmatched: 2.